The 6 T cell receptor beta chains below were found in one sample sequenced in a study of cytomegalovirus exposure and HLA in healthy donors. The PCR was carried out with 60 Vbeta primers and 13 Jbeta primers. Profiled with immunoSEQ multiplex PCR; TCRdb holds only in-frame clones, not every one. The sample lists around 140,000 clones, about 70% occurring once. The sequenced sample was PBMCs. Receptors originate from a woman aged 55 to 70 in good health and CMV-seropositive.

This clone was seen just once. The chain joins TRBV19 to TRBJ2-2, with 9 positions matching TRBD1. The CDR3 is made up of 15 amino acids. Losses at the gene ends were 3 bases for V and 6 bases for J; bases not matched to a gene: 5. In germline, CDR1 is LNHDA, CDR2 SQIVND (reference sequence). This chain's CDR3 is CASSIGTGFAGELFF. DNA of the CDR3: TGTGCCAGTAGTATCGGGACAGGGTTCGCCGGGGAGCTGTTTTTT.

This clone has only one observation. This CDR3 is also generated by other DNA sequences in the sample. The V gene is TRBV5-4, the J gene TRBJ1-1; TRBD1 matches at 7 bases. V dropped 5 bases and J dropped 2; count of bases not matched to a gene: 6. CDR1 is SGHNT, CDR2 YYREEE, per germline (reference sequence). The CDR3 runs to 14 residues. CDR3 DNA: TGTGCCAGCAGTTTAGCAGGGGGAAACACTGAAGCTTTCTTT. It codes for CASSLAGGNTEAFF.

The chain is built from TRBV19 and TRBJ2-7; TRBD2 agrees at 7 bases. After removal of 1 base from V and 2 bases from J, the junction contained 8 bases not matched to a gene. The CDR3 covers 16 residues. Germline V gene lookup returns CDR1 LNHDA and CDR2 SQIVND (reference sequence). The CDR3 spells CASSIAASGNPYEQYF. CDR3 sequence (DNA): TGTGCCAGTAGTATAGCGGCTAGCGGAAATCCCTACGAGCAGTACTTC.

The chain has TRBV9 and TRBJ2-1; 11 positions agree with TRBD2. In germline, CDR1 is SGDLS, CDR2 YYNGEE. Losses at the gene ends were 3 bases for V and 4 bases for J; bases not matched to a gene: 6. CDR3 length: 16 amino acids. The CDR3 DNA follows: TGTGCCAGCAGCGAGACTAGCGGGATAGGTTACAATGAGCAGTTCTTC. Protein sequence: CASSETSGIGYNEQFF.

The V and J genes are TRBV6-1 and TRBJ1-4, with a possible D match to TRBD1 (5 bases). V lost 6 bases to trimming and J lost 10 bases, with 12 bases between them. This CDR3 is built from 12 residues. Germline CDR1 MNHNS, CDR2 SASEGT. The CDR3 nucleotides are TGTGCCAGCAGGACCAGGGAAGGAAAACTGTTTTTT. As protein: CASRTREGKLFF.

The rearrangement joins TRBV4-1 to TRBJ1-4, with D hard to call. Germline V lookup: CDR1 MGHRA, CDR2 YSYEKL. This CDR3 has 18 amino acids. Trimming shortened V by 4 bases and J by 0 bases, and 18 bases separated the two germline ends. The CDR3 reads CASSPLTGRLATNEKLFF. The CDR3 nucleotides read TGCGCCAGCAGCCCCCTGACCGGCAGGCTTGCAACTAATGAAAAACTGTTTTTT.